Shown below are 20 T cell receptor beta chains from a single sample sequenced in a study of T cell responses to AZD1222 COVID-19 vaccine. Generated by immunoSEQ multiplex PCR, the TCRdb table keeps only in-frame clones and is missing some. Of about 160,000 clones listed, more than 75% are singletons. Material: peripheral blood, obtained 28 days after the second AZD1222 dose. These receptors all come from an adult who received the AZD1222 COVID-19 vaccine.

This sequence joins TRBV15 and TRBJ2-1; 8 bases match TRBD2. The CDR3 runs to 16 residues. V was clipped by 0 bases and J by 1 base; unmatched bases: 2. CDR1 and CDR2 (germline): LNHNV, YYDKDF (reference sequence). CDR3 sequence reads: CATSRDLAGSYNEQFF. In DNA, the CDR3 is TGTGCCACCAGCAGAGATCTAGCGGGTTCCTACAATGAGCAGTTCTTC.

This rearrangement joins TRBV9 to TRBJ2-6, with D unresolved. Germline assignment: CDR1 SGDLS and CDR2 YYNGEE. V lost 1 base and J 0 bases, leaving 20 bases between the germline ends. CDR3 size: 20 residues. In DNA, the CDR3 is TGTGCCAGCAGCGTAACGTTTGCGGCAGCACCAGACTCTGGGGCCAACGTCCTGACTTTC. Translation gives CASSVTFAAAPDSGANVLTF.

The V gene is TRBV30, the J gene TRBJ2-3; TRBD2 matches at 13 bases. CDR3 length: 15 amino acids. Germline CDR1 is GTSNPN and CDR2 is SVGIG (reference sequence). J lost 4 bases, V lost 6 bases, and 7 bases had no gene match. The chain's CDR3 is CACLSTSGGSDTQYF. The CDR3 coding sequence is TGTGCCTGTTTGTCGACTAGCGGGGGGTCAGATACGCAGTATTTT.

The chain links TRBV7-9 to TRBJ2-7; perhaps TRBD1 as D (5 bases). There are 15 residues in the CDR3. Germline assignment: CDR1 SEHNR and CDR2 FQNEAQ (reference sequence). Between the trimmed V and J ends, which lost 4 bases and 1 base, there was a span of 14 bases. The DNA for the CDR3 is TGTGCCAGCAGCTCCACAGACAGTCCGTCCTACGAGCAGTACTTC. This sequence encodes CASSSTDSPSYEQYF.

The chain links TRBV6-5 to TRBJ1-2; D is uncertain. V was trimmed by 5 bases and J by 2 bases, leaving 12 bases between them. The CDR3 loop spans 14 amino acids. Germline loops: CDR1 MNHEY, CDR2 SVGAGI. The CDR3, as DNA: TGTGCCAGCAGTCAATGGGCCACCAACTATGGCTACACCTTC. This encodes CASSQWATNYGYTF.

The chain employs TRBV10-2 and TRBJ2-1; unclear D gene. Germline values: CDR1 WSHSY, CDR2 SAAADI. V lost 3 bases, J lost 0 bases, and 12 bases lay in between. CDR3 length: 16 residues. The CDR3 region is CASSDYLAISYNEQFF. CDR3 coding DNA: TGCGCCAGCAGTGATTATCTCGCCATCTCCTACAATGAGCAGTTCTTC.

The chain is built from TRBV7-9 and TRBJ1-4; D is uncertain. V gave up 1 base and J gave up 7 bases, with 13 bases separating them. The CDR3 totals 15 residues. Germline V CDR1 and CDR2: SEHNR, FQNEAQ (reference sequence). The CDR3 sequence is CASSLEGWGFEKLFF. The CDR3 coding sequence is TGTGCCAGCAGCTTAGAAGGTTGGGGTTTTGAAAAACTGTTTTTT. Drawing the rest from reference TRBV7-9 and TRBJ1-4, the complete variable domain is DTGVSQNPRHKITKRGQNVTFRCDPISEHNRLYWYRQTLGQGPEFLTYFQNEAQLEKSRLLSDRFSAERPKGSFSTLEIQRTEQGDSAMYLCASSLEGWGFEKLFFGSGTQLSVL.

This clone was observed many times. The CDR3 DNA reads TGTGCCAGCCGACCCGTAGAGATTTGGAGCATGGGGTATGGCTACACCTTC. Translated: CASRPVEIWSMGYGYTF. The chain combines TRBV5-8 with TRBJ1-2; no firm D call. CDR1 is SGHTS and CDR2 is YDEGEE in the germline V gene. V lost 7 bases and J lost 5, with 27 bases in between. This CDR3 has 17 amino acids.

The CDR3 DNA sequence: TGTGCCAGCAGCATATGGACAGGGGATTCGTATGGCTACACCTTC. This codes for CASSIWTGDSYGYTF. The rearrangement joins TRBV5-8 to TRBJ1-2, with 9 bases lining up with TRBD1. The ends lost 4 bases at V and 5 bases at J; junction bases unmatched: 9. Germline CDR1 and CDR2: SGHTS and YDEGEE. The CDR3 sequence is 15 residues long. The full variable domain, in which reference TRBV5-8 and TRBJ1-2 provide the parts outside the CDR3, is EAGVTQSPTHLIKTRGQQATLRCSPISGHTSVYWYQQALGLGLQFLLWYDEGEERNRGNFPPRFSGRQFPNYSSELNVNALELEDSALYLCASSIWTGDSYGYTFGSGTRLTVV.

The V call is TRBV7-9, the J call TRBJ1-2, with unresolved D. CDR3 size: 14 residues. Germline loops: CDR1 SEHNR, CDR2 FQNEAQ (reference sequence). Trimming pared 2 bases from V and 4 bases from J, leaving 11 bases between. DNA of the CDR3: TGTGCCAGCAGCTTACGGGAGAGAGGCTATGGCTACACCTTC. Residues: CASSLRERGYGYTF. Variable domain in full (rest from reference TRBV7-9 and TRBJ1-2): DTGVSQNPRHKITKRGQNVTFRCDPISEHNRLYWYRQTLGQGPEFLTYFQNEAQLEKSRLLSDRFSAERPKGSFSTLEIQRTEQGDSAMYLCASSLRERGYGYTFGSGTRLTVV.

The genes are TRBV7-8 and TRBJ2-1, with D unclear. Trimming removed 2 bases from V and 8 bases from J, with 19 bases in between. Looked up from germline, CDR1 is SGHVS and CDR2 is FQNEAQ. The CDR3 runs to 16 residues. The CDR3 loop reads CASSLNPNSLWDEQFF. The CDR3 nucleotides are TGTGCCAGCAGCTTAAACCCTAACAGCCTTTGGGATGAGCAGTTCTTC.

The chain links TRBV9 to TRBJ1-2; 10 nucleotides align to TRBD1. The junction had 10 bases not matched to a gene; V was cut back by 3 bases and J by 8 bases. The germline CDR1 and CDR2 sequences are SGDLS and YYNGEE. The CDR3 is 15 amino acids. CDR3: CASSARQGAVVGYTF. The CDR3 nucleotides are TGTGCCAGCAGCGCACGACAGGGGGCGGTCGTAGGCTACACCTTC.

V gene TRBV7-7 combines with J gene TRBJ2-1; possibly TRBD2 for D (5 bases). The germline gives CDR1 SSHAT, CDR2 FNYEAQ (reference sequence). V shed 1 base and J shed 8 bases, with 9 bases lying between them. There are 13 residues in the CDR3. CDR3 bases: TGTGCCAGCAGCTTAGGGCTAGCTGATGAGCAGTTCTTC. It codes for CASSLGLADEQFF.

The rearrangement uses TRBV2 and TRBJ1-2; no clear D gene. The CDR3 is 9 residues long. Trimming cost V 4 bases and J 8 bases, with 2 bases left between them. CDR1 SNHLY and CDR2 FYNNEI come from the germline V gene. The CDR3 region is CASSAGYTF. CDR3 bases: TGTGCCAGCAGTGCGGGCTACACCTTC.

V usage is TRBV5-4 and J usage is TRBJ2-5, with 9 positions matching TRBD2. The germline gives CDR1 SGHNT, CDR2 YYREEE (reference sequence). The CDR3 extends over 14 amino acids. Trimming took 4 bases from V and 5 from J; bases not matched to a gene: 6. The CDR3 nucleotides read TGTGCCAGCAGCGAGGCGGGGGGGTCGGAGACCCAGTACTTC. Translation gives CASSEAGGSETQYF.

The V call is TRBV2, the J call TRBJ1-6; TRBD1 is a possible D gene (5 bases). V lost 0 bases and J 10 bases, leaving 19 bases between the germline ends. This CDR3 has 17 residues. Germline V gene lookup returns CDR1 SNHLY and CDR2 FYNNEI. Written as DNA, the CDR3 is TGTGCCAGCAGTGAAGCGTATGGGGGAGCTTCAGGCTCACCCCTCCACTTT. Translation gives CASSEAYGGASGSPLHF.

V and J are TRBV11-2 and TRBJ2-5; D is perhaps TRBD2 (5 bases). The CDR3 totals 14 residues. Germline-derived CDR1 and CDR2 are SGHAT and FQNNGV. V was clipped by 6 bases and J by 5 bases, with 16 bases between them. CDR3 bases: TGTGCCAGCAGGGACCGGGCACTAGGGGAGACCCAGTACTTC. Residues: CASRDRALGETQYF.

This chain joins TRBV5-1 and TRBJ2-5; a weak D match, TRBD2 (5 bases). The CDR3 loop spans 16 amino acids. Looked up from germline, CDR1 is SGHRS and CDR2 is YFSETQ. Trimming removed 0 bases from V and 5 bases from J, with 17 bases in between. The CDR3 loop is CASSLAPFTRDETQYF. The CDR3 DNA is TGCGCCAGCAGCTTGGCCCCATTCACTAGGGATGAGACCCAGTACTTC.

The gene calls are TRBV27 and TRBJ2-2; TRBD1 agrees at 7 bases. The CDR3 spans 12 residues. From germline, CDR1 is MNHEY and CDR2 SMNVEV (reference sequence). After removal of 10 bases from V and 3 bases from J, the junction contained 2 bases not matched to a gene. The CDR3 DNA reads TGTGCCACCAGGGGGTACACCGGGGAGCTGTTTTTT. This encodes CATRGYTGELFF.

This chain's CDR3 is CASSQDWPYSPLHF. For the CDR3, the DNA is TGCGCCAGCAGCCAAGATTGGCCATACTCACCCCTCCACTTT. The chain employs TRBV4-3 and TRBJ1-6; no definite D call. Germline CDR1 and CDR2: LGHNA and YSLEER. The CDR3 consists of 14 residues. The V end was cut by 0 bases, the J end by 10 bases, with 10 bases between.